This record concerns one TCR beta chain sequence. Its antigen is unknown. Here immunoSEQ multiplex PCR was the method, and the copy in TCRdb shows in-frame clones only, minus some. The table shows 78,000 or so clones, with roughly 81% occurring only once. This entry comes from a study of T cells in localized non-small cell lung cancer. Study results and limitations: Sequence data derive from only one tumor region, so heterogeneity remains possible.

From germline, CDR1 is MNHEY and CDR2 SMNVEV (reference sequence). This CDR3 contains 12 residues. The V and J ends lost 11 bases and 3 bases respectively, with 14 bases between them. The origin of this receptor is a man aged 40-75 years with stage I lung adenocarcinoma. V gene TRBV27 combines with J gene TRBJ2-7; D perhaps matches TRBD1 (6 bases). The input for sequencing was peripheral blood, taken before any cancer treatment. The CDR3 protein is CASARQDYEQYF. As DNA, the CDR3 is TGTGCCTCTGCTAGACAGGACTACGAGCAGTACTTC.